A selection of T cell receptor beta chains follows, all from one sample in a study of T cells after yellow fever vaccination. TCRdb passed the 5' RACE reads through MiXCR, listing each CDR3 protein once. Altogether approximately 300,000 distinct CDR3 sequences are present, 6.8% being singletons, with the ten largest covering 15% to 20%. The sample here was PBMCs, taken approximately 47 days after the first yellow fever vaccination. Receptor source: a man aged 18 to 30 who received the YFV17D yellow fever vaccine. Each CDR3 is given with its conserved first and last residue. The D gene is left open where the match is weak. The size of a clone is reported for some rows only, either as once, few or many, or as a class for expanded clones.

D gene	V gene	clone size	J gene	CDR3 DNA	CDR3 protein
TRBD2	TRBV7-2	NA	TRBJ2-3	TGTGCCAGCAGCGATAGGACTAGGGAAGCAGATACGCAGTATTTT	CASSDRTREADTQYF
TRBD1	TRBV7-6	few	TRBJ2-2	TGTGCCAGCAGCTGGCGACAGGGAAACACCGGGGAGCTGTTTTTT	CASSWRQGNTGELFF
NA	TRBV7-2	many	TRBJ1-2	TGTGCCAGCAGCCCTACCCCCCAGGATGGCTACACCTTC	CASSPTPQDGYTF
TRBD1	TRBV6-6	few	TRBJ1-1	TGTGCCAGCACCTCGACAGGGGGCACTGAAGCTTTCTTT	CASTSTGGTEAFF
TRBD2	TRBV7-2	many	TRBJ2-1	TGTGCCAGCAGCTGGGGACTAGCGGGGGGAAATGAGCAGTTCTTC	CASSWGLAGGNEQFF
TRBD1	TRBV5-1	few	TRBJ2-2	TGCGCCAGCAGCCATGGACAGGGAAACGGGGAGCTGTTTTTT	CASSHGQGNGELFF
TRBD2	TRBV30	many	TRBJ2-7	TGTGCCTGGGAGAATAGCGGGGGCTTTTACGAGCAGTACTTC	CAWENSGGFYEQYF
TRBD1	TRBV30	few	TRBJ2-2	TGTGCCTGGGGACAGGGAGACACCGGGGAGCTGTTTTTT	CAWGQGDTGELFF
NA	TRBV20-1	many	TRBJ2-7	TGCAGTGCTAGAGATGGAGGGTACGAGCAGTACTTC	CSARDGGYEQYF
TRBD1	TRBV12-3/TRBV12-4	few	TRBJ1-1	TGTGCCAGCAGGATGACAGGGGGAGTTACTGAAGCTTTCTTT	CASRMTGGVTEAFF
NA	TRBV28	few	TRBJ1-2	TGTGCCAGCAGCCGGGGCAATCGGCCATTCTATGGCTACACCTTC	CASSRGNRPFYGYTF
NA	TRBV7-2	many	TRBJ2-5	TGTGCCAGCAGCTTAAGAGTCGGCGGGGATACAGAGACCCAGTACTTC	CASSLRVGGDTETQYF
TRBD2	TRBV5-1	NA	TRBJ2-1	TGCGCCAGCAGCTTTCGAGATTCGGGGGGGGACTACAATGAGCAGTTCTTC	CASSFRDSGGDYNEQFF
NA	TRBV7-9	few	TRBJ1-6	TGTGCCAGCAGCTTATGGTCAGTGGTTAGGAATTCACCCCTCCACTTT	CASSLWSVVRNSPLHF
NA	TRBV12-3/TRBV12-4	few	TRBJ2-1	TGTGCCAGCAGTTTAAGCTCTGTTAATGAGCAGTTCTTC	CASSLSSVNEQFF
TRBD1	TRBV10-3	many	TRBJ1-2	TGTGCCATCAGTGATCAGGGGGTCTATGGCTACACCTTC	CAISDQGVYGYTF
NA	TRBV5-1	many	TRBJ1-1	TGCGCCAGCAGCTTGGTCAACACTGAAGCTTTCTTT	CASSLVNTEAFF
TRBD2	TRBV7-9	few	TRBJ2-3	TGTGCCAGCAGCTTAGGCGGGACTAGCCGGCCAGATACGCAGTATTTT	CASSLGGTSRPDTQYF
NA	TRBV7-9	few	TRBJ1-1	TGTGCCAGCAGATCTGTAAGGGACACTGAAGCTTTCTTT	CASRSVRDTEAFF
NA	TRBV20-1	few	TRBJ1-1	TGCAGTGCTAGAGATTTTGCGGGTACGGGTGGCGCTTTCTTT	CSARDFAGTGGAFF
NA	TRBV12-3/TRBV12-4	many	TRBJ2-1	TGTGCCAGCAGTGAGCCGGGAAGAGCCCACAATGAGCAGTTCTTC	CASSEPGRAHNEQFF
NA	TRBV9	many	TRBJ1-1	TGTGCCAGCAGCGTGGGCAGCACGAACACTGAAGCTTTCTTT	CASSVGSTNTEAFF
NA	TRBV14	few	TRBJ1-2	TGTGCCAGCAGCCAAGAACACTTTGGCTACACCTTC	CASSQEHFGYTF
NA	TRBV30	NA	TRBJ1-5	TGTGCCTGGAGTCAAGGCCCTAGCAATCAGCCCCAGCATTTT	CAWSQGPSNQPQHF
TRBD1	TRBV5-1	NA	TRBJ1-1	TGCGCCACCCGCTTAACAGGGGACGCTGAAGCTTTCTTT	CATRLTGDAEAFF
NA	TRBV7-9	few	TRBJ1-2	TGTGCCAGCAGCTTAAAGAATGGCTACACCTTC	CASSLKNGYTF
NA	TRBV7-8	NA	TRBJ2-4	TGTGCCAGCACATCGGACAGAAGTATTTTAGCCAAAAACATTCAGTACTTC	CASTSDRSILAKNIQYF
NA	TRBV20-1	NA	TRBJ1-6	TGCAGTGCTAGAGATCATCGGGTGGGGGTTCGGTCACCCCTCCACTTT	CSARDHRVGVRSPLHF
NA	TRBV6-1	few	TRBJ2-7	TGTGCCAGCAGTGTGGGAGGAACTCATGACCTCGAGCAGTACTTC	CASSVGGTHDLEQYF
NA	TRBV20-1	many	TRBJ2-2	TGCAGTGCGGCGGGGCTTTTGGGCGGGGAGCTGTTTTTT	CSAAGLLGGELFF
TRBD1	TRBV7-9	few	TRBJ1-2	TGTGCCAGCAGCCCTGACAGGGCTTCTAACTATGGCTACACCTTC	CASSPDRASNYGYTF